The T cell receptor (beta chain) under discussion was sequenced for a study of T cell responses to AZD1222 COVID-19 vaccine. Only in-frame clones appear in the TCRdb table, and some are missing; sequencing was by immunoSEQ multiplex PCR. The sample carries almost 65,000 clones, 80% to 85% recorded once. Findings and caveats of the study: Donors, mostly white British, included more females; clonal diversity was possibly underestimated.

The CDR3 is made up of 16 amino acids. Trimming pared 3 bases from V and 2 bases from J, leaving 17 bases between. Germline CDR1 and CDR2: SGHAT and FQNNGV. This clone was recorded once. Its antigen is unknown. Sequenced material: peripheral blood, taken on day 0 of AZD1222 vaccination. The rearrangement joins TRBV11-2 to TRBJ2-7; D tentatively fits TRBD1 or TRBD2 (5 bases each). The clonotype comes from an adult in good health. The CDR3 DNA sequence: TGTGCCAGCAGCTTTGGAGTCGGGACGTCTGCCTACGAGCAGTACTTC. This translates into CASSFGVGTSAYEQYF.